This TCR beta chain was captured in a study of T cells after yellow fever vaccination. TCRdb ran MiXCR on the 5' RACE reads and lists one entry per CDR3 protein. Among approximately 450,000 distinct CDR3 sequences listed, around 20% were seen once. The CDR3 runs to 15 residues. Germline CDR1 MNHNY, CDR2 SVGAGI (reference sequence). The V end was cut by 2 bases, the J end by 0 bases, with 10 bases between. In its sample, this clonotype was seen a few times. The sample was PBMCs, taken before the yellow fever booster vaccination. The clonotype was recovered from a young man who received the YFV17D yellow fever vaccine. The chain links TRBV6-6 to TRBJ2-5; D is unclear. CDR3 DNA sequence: TGTGCCAGCAGTTACCCGCACTCGTACCAAGAGACCCAGTACTTC. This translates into CASSYPHSYQETQYF.